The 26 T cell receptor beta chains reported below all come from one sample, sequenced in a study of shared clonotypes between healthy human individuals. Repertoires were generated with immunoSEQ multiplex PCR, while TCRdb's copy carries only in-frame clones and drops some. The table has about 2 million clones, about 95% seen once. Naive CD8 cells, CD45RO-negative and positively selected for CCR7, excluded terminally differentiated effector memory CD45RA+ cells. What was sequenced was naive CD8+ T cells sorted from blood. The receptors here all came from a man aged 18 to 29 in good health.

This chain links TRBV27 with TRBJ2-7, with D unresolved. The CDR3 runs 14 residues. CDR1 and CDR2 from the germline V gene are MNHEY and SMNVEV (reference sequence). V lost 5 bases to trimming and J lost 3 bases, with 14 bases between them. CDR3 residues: CASSPSPGYYEQYF. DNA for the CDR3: TGTGCCAGCAGTCCAAGTCCGGGTTACTACGAGCAGTACTTC.

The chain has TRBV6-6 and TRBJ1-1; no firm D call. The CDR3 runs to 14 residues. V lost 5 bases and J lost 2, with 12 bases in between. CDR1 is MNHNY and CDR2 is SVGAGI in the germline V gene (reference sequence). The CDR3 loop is CASSQGSTNTEAFF. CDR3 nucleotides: TGTGCCAGCAGTCAAGGAAGTACAAACACTGAAGCTTTCTTT.

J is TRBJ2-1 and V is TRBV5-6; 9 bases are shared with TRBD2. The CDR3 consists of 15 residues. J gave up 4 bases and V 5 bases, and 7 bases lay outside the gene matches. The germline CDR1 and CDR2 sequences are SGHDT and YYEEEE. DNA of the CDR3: TGTGCCAGCAGGCACCGACTAGCGGCTTACAATGAGCAGTTCTTC. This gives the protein CASRHRLAAYNEQFF.

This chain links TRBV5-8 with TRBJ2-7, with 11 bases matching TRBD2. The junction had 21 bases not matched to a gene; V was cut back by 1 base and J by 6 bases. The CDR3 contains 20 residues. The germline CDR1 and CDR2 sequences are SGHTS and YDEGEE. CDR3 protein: CASSLRGDRVLLAGVPEQYF. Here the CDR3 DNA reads TGTGCCAGCAGCTTGCGGGGGGACAGGGTCTTACTAGCGGGAGTTCCCGAGCAGTACTTC.

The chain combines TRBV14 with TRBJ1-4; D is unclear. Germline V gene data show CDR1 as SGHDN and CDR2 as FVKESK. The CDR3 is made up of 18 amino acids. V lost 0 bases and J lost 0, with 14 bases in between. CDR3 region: CASSQDWNPATTNEKLFF. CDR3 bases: TGTGCCAGCAGCCAAGATTGGAACCCCGCTACAACTAATGAAAAACTGTTTTTT. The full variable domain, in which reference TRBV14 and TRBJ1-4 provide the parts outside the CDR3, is EAGVTQFPSHSVIEKGQTVTLRCDPISGHDNLYWYRRVMGKEIKFLLHFVKESKQDESGMPNNRFLAERTGGTYSTLKVQPAELEDSGVYFCASSQDWNPATTNEKLFFGSGTQLSVL.

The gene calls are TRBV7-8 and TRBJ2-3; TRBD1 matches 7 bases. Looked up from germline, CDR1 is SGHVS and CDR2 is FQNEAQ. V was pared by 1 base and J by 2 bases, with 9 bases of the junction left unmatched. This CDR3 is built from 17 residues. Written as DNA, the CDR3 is TGTGCCAGCAGCTTAGGACCGGACAGGTCCAACACAGATACGCAGTATTTT. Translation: CASSLGPDRSNTDTQYF. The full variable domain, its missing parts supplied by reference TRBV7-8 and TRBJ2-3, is GAGVSQSPRYKVAKRGQDVALRCDPISGHVSLFWYQQALGQGPEFLTYFQNEAQLDKSGLPSDRFFAERPEGSVSTLKIQRTQQEDSAVYLCASSLGPDRSNTDTQYFGPGTRLTVL.

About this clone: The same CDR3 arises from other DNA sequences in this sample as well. CDR3: CASSFSGSPLNEQFF. The CDR3 DNA reads TGTGCCAGCAGCTTTAGTGGGAGTCCGCTCAATGAGCAGTTCTTC. The chain joins TRBV5-4 to TRBJ2-1, with a weak D call TRBD2 (5 bases). CDR1 and CDR2 (germline): SGHNT, YYREEE (reference sequence). The CDR3 loop spans 15 amino acids. V shed 2 bases and J shed 6 bases, with 15 bases lying between them.

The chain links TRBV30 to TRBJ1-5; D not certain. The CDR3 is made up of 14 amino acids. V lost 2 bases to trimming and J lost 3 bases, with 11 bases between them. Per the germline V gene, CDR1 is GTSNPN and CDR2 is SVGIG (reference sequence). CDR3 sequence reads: CAWSPGPFNQPQHF. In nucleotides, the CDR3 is TGTGCCTGGAGTCCAGGCCCCTTCAATCAGCCCCAGCATTTT. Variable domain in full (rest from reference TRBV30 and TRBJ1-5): SQTIHQWPATLVQPVGSPLSLECTVEGTSNPNLYWYRQAAGRGLQLLFYSVGIGQISSEVPQNLSASRPQDRQFILSSKKLLLSDSGFYLCAWSPGPFNQPQHFGDGTRLSIL.

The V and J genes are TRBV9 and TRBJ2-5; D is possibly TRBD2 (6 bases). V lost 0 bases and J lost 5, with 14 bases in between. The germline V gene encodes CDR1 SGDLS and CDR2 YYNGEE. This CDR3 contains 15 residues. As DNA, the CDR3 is TGTGCCAGCAGCGTAGGACTAGATGAATGGGAGACCCAGTACTTC. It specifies CASSVGLDEWETQYF.

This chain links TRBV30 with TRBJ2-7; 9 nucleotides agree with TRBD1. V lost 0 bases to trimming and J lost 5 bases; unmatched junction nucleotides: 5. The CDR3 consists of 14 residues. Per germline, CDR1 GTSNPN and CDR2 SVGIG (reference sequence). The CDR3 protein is CAWSVGQGPDEQYF. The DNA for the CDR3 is TGTGCCTGGAGTGTCGGACAGGGGCCGGACGAGCAGTACTTC.

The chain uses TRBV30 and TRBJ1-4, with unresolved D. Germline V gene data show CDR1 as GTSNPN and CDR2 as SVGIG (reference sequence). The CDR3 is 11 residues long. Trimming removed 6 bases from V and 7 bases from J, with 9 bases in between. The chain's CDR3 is CACGLSEKLFF. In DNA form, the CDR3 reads TGTGCCTGTGGGCTGAGTGAAAAACTGTTTTTT.

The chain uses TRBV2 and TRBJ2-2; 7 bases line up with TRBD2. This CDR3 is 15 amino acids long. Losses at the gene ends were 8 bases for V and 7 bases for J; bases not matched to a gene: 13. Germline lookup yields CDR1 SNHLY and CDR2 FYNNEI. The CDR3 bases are TGTGCCAGCTCCCCTGGGGGGGTACGGAGCGGGGAGCTGTTTTTT. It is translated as CASSPGGVRSGELFF.

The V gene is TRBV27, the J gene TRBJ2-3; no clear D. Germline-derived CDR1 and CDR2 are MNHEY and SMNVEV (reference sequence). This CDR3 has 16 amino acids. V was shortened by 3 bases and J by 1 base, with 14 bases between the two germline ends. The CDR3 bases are TGTGCCAGCAGTTTTAGCTCAGCGTTAGGCACAGATACGCAGTATTTT. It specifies CASSFSSALGTDTQYF.

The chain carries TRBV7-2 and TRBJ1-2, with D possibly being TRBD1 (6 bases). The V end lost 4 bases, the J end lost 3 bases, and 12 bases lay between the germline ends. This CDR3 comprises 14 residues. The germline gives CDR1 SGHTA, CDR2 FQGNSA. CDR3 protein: CASSSRDTDYGYTF. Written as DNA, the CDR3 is TGTGCCAGCAGCTCGCGGGACACCGACTATGGCTACACCTTC.

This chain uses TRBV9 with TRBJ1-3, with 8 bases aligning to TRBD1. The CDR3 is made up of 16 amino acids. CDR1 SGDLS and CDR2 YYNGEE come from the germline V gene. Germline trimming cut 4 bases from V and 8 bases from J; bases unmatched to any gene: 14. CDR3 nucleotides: TGTGCCAGCAGCCCGGAGGGGGACAGGACGGCCGACACCATATATTTT. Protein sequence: CASSPEGDRTADTIYF.

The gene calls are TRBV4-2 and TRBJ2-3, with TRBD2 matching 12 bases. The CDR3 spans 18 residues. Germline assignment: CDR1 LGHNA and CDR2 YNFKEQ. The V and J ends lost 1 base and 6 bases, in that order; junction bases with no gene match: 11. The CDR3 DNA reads TGTGCCAGCAGCCAAGGGCCCGCTAGCGGGGGGGCAGGGGATACGCAGTATTTT. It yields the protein CASSQGPASGGAGDTQYF.

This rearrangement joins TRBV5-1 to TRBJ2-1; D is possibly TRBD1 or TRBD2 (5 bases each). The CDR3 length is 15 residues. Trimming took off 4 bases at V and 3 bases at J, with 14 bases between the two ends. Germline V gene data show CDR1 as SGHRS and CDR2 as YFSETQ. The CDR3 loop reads CASSQGRGFYNEQFF. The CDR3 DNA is TGCGCCAGCAGCCAGGGCCGGGGCTTCTACAATGAGCAGTTCTTC.

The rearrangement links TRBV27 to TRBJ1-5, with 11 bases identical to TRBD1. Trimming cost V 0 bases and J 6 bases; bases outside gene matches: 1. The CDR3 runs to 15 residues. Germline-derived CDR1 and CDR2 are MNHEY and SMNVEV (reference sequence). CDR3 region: CASSLSGTGGQPQHF. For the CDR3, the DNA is TGTGCCAGCAGTTTATCCGGGACAGGGGGTCAGCCCCAGCATTTT.

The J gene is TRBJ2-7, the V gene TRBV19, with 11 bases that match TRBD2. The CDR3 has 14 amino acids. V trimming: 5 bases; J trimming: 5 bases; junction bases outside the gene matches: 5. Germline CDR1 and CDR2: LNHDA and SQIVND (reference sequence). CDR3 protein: CASSPLAGDNEQYF. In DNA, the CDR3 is TGTGCCAGTAGTCCACTAGCGGGAGACAACGAGCAGTACTTC. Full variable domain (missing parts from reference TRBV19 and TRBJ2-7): DGGITQSPKYLFRKEGQNVTLSCEQNLNHDAMYWYRQDPGQGLRLIYYSQIVNDFQKGDIAEGYSVSREKKESFPLTVTSAQKNPTAFYLCASSPLAGDNEQYFGPGTRLTVT.

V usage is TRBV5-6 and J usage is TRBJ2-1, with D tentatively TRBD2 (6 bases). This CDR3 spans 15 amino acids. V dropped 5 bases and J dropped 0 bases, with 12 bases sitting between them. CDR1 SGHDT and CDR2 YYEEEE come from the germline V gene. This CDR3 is CASRLAASSYNEQFF. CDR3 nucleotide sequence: TGTGCCAGCAGGTTAGCGGCCAGCTCCTACAATGAGCAGTTCTTC.

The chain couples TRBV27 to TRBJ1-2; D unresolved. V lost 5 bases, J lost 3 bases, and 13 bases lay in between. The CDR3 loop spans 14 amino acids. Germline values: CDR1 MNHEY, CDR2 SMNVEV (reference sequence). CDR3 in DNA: TGTGCCAGCAGTACCAACGGCCCCCACTATGGCTACACCTTC. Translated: CASSTNGPHYGYTF.

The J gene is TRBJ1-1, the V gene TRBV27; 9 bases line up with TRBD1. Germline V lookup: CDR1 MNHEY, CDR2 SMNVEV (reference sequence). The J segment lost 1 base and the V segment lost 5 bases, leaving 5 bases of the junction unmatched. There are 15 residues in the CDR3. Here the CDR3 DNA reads TGTGCCAGCAGTATAGCGACAGGGGGGAACACTGAAGCTTTCTTT. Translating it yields CASSIATGGNTEAFF.

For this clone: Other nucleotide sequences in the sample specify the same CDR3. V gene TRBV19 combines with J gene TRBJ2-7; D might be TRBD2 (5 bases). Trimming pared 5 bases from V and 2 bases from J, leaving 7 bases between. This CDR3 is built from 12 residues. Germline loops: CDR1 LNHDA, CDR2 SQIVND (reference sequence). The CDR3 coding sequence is TGTGCCAGTAGTGCGGGTGCCTACGAGCAGTACTTC. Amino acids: CASSAGAYEQYF.

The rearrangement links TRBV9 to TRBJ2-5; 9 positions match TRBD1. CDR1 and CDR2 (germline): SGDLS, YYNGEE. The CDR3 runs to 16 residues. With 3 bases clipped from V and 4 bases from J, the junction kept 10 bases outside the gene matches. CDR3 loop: CASSAWDREESETQYF. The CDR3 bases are TGTGCCAGCAGCGCTTGGGACAGGGAAGAGTCAGAGACCCAGTACTTC. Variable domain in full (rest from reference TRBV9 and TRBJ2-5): DSGVTQTPKHLITATGQRVTLRCSPRSGDLSVYWYQQSLDQGLQFLIQYYNGEERAKGNILERFSAQQFPDLHSELNLSSLELGDSALYFCASSAWDREESETQYFGPGTRLLVL.

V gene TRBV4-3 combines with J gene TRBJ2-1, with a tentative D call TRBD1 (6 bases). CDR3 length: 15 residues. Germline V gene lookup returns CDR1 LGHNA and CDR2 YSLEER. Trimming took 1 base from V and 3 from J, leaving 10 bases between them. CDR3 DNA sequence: TGCGCCAGCAGCCAAGCCACAGGGTACTACAATGAGCAGTTCTTC. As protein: CASSQATGYYNEQFF.

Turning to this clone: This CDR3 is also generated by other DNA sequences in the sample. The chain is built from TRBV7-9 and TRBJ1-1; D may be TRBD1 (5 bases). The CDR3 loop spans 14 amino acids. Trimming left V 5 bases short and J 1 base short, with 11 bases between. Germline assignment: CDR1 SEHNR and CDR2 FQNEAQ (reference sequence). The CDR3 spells CASSLVGGNTEAFF. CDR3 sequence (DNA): TGTGCCAGCAGCCTCGTTGGGGGGAACACTGAAGCTTTCTTT.